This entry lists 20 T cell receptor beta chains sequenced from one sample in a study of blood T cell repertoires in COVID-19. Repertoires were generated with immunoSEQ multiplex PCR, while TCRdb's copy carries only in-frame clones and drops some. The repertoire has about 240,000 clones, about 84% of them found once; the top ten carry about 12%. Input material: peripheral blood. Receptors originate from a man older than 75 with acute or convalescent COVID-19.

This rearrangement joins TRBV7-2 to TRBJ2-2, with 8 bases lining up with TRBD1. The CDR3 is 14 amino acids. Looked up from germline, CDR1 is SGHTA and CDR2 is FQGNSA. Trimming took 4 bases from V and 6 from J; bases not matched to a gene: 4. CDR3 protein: CASSSRTGPGELFF. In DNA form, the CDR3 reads TGTGCCAGCAGCTCCCGGACAGGGCCCGGGGAGCTGTTTTTT.

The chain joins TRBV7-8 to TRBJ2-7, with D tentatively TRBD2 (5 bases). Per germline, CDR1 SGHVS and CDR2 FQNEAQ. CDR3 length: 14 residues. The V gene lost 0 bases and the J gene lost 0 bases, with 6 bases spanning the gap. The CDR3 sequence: CASSLAAGSYEQYF. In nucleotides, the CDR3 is TGTGCCAGCAGCTTAGCGGCGGGCTCCTACGAGCAGTACTTC.

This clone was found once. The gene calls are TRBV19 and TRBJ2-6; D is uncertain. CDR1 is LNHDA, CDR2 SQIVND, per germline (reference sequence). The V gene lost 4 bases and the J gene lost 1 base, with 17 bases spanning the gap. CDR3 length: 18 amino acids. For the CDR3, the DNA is TGTGCCAGTAGTAATAGCTATCCTCCCTTGTCTGGGGCCAACGTCCTGACTTTC. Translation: CASSNSYPPLSGANVLTF.

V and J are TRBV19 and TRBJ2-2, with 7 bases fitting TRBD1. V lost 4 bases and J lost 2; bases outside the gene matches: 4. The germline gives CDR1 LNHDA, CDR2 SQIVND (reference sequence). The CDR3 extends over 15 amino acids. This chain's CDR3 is CASSTGTVNTGELFF. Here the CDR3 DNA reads TGTGCCAGTAGTACCGGGACAGTTAACACCGGGGAGCTGTTTTTT. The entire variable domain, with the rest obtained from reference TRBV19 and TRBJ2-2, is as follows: DGGITQSPKYLFRKEGQNVTLSCEQNLNHDAMYWYRQDPGQGLRLIYYSQIVNDFQKGDIAEGYSVSREKKESFPLTVTSAQKNPTAFYLCASSTGTVNTGELFFGEGSRLTVL.

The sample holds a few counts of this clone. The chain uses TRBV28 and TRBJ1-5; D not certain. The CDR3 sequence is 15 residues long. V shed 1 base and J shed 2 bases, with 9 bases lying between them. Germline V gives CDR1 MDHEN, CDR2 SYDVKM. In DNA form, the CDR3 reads TGTGCCAGCAGTTTATTGGTAGCAGGCAATCAGCCCCAGCATTTT. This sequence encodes CASSLLVAGNQPQHF.

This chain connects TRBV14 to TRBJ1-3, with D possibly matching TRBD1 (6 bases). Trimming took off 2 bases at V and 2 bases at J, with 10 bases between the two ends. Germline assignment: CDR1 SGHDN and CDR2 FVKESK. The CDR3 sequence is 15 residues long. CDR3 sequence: CASSQIQGTGNTIYF. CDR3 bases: TGTGCCAGCAGCCAAATACAGGGAACTGGAAACACCATATATTTT.

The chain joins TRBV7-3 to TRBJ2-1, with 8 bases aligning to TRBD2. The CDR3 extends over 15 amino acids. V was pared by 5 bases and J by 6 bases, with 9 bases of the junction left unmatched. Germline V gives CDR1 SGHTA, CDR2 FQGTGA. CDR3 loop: CASSPGGAGGNEQFF. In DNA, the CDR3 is TGTGCCAGCAGCCCCGGAGGGGCGGGAGGCAATGAGCAGTTCTTC.

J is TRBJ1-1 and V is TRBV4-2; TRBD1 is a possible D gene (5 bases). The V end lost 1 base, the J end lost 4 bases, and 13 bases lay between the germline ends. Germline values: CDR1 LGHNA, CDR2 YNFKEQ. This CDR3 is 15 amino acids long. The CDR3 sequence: CASSQAGKVGTEAFF. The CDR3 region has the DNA TGTGCCAGCAGCCAAGCAGGGAAAGTTGGCACTGAAGCTTTCTTT.

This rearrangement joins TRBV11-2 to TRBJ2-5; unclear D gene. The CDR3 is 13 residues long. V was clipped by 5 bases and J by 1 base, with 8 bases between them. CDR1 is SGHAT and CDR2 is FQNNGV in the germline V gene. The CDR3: CASSTPGQETQYF. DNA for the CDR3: TGTGCCAGCAGCACCCCGGGCCAAGAGACCCAGTACTTC.

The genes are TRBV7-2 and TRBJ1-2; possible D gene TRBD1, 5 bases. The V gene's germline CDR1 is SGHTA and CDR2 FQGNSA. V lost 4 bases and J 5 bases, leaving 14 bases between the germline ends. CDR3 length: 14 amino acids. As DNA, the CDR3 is TGTGCCAGCAGCTCTTCGGGGGAATTTTATGGCTACACCTTC. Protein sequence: CASSSSGEFYGYTF.

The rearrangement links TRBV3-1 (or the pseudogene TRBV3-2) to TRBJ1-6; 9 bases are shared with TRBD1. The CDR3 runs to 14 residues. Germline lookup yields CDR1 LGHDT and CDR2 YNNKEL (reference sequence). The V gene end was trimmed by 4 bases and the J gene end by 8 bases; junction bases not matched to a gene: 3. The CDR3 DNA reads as TGTGCCAGCAGCCTAACAGGGGGCGATTCACCCCTCCACTTT. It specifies CASSLTGGDSPLHF.

CDR3 in DNA: TGTGCCAGCAGCTTAGGGGGAGGCGAGCAGTACTTC. This sequence encodes CASSLGGGEQYF. The V and J genes are TRBV11-3 and TRBJ2-7; D possibly corresponds to TRBD2 (6 bases). This CDR3 region has 12 residues. V lost 1 base to trimming and J lost 6 bases, with 7 bases between them. Germline assignment: CDR1 SGHNT and CDR2 YENEEA.

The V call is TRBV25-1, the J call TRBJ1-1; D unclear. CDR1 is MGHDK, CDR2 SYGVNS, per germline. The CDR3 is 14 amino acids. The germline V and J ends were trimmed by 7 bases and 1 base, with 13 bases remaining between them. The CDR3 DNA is TGTGCCAGCATTCCGATTGGCCCGAACACTGAAGCTTTCTTT. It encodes CASIPIGPNTEAFF.

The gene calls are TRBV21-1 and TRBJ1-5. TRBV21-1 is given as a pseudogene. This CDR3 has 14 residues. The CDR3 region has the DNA TGTGCCAGCAGCCGGAACGGGGAGAATCAGCCCCAGCATTTT. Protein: CASSRNGENQPQHF.

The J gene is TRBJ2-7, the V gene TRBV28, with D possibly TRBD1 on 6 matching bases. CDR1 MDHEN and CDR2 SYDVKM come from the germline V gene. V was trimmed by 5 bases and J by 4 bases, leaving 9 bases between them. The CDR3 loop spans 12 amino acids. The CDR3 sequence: CASSVQGYEQYF. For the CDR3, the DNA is TGTGCCAGCAGTGTACAGGGATACGAGCAGTACTTC. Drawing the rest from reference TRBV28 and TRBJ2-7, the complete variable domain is DVKVTQSSRYLVKRTGEKVFLECVQDMDHENMFWYRQDPGLGLRLIYFSYDVKMKEKGDIPEGYSVSREKKERFSLILESASTNQTSMYLCASSVQGYEQYFGPGTRLTVT.

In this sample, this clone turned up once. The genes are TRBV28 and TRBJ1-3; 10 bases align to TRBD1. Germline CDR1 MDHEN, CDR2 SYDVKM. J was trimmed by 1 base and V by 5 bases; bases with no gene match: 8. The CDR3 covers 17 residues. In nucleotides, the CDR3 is TGTGCCAGCAGTAGGGGGACAGGGGCTTTTTCTGGAAACACCATATATTTT. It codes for CASSRGTGAFSGNTIYF. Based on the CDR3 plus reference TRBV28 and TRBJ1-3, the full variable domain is DVKVTQSSRYLVKRTGEKVFLECVQDMDHENMFWYRQDPGLGLRLIYFSYDVKMKEKGDIPEGYSVSREKKERFSLILESASTNQTSMYLCASSRGTGAFSGNTIYFGEGSWLTVV.

The CDR3 coding sequence is TGCGCCAGCAGCTTGTGGACAGAGTCCTACGAGCAGTACTTC. As protein: CASSLWTESYEQYF. The chain combines TRBV5-1 with TRBJ2-7; D might be TRBD1 (6 bases). The length of the CDR3 is 14 residues. In germline, CDR1 is SGHRS, CDR2 YFSETQ. Trimming cost V 1 base and J 1 base, with 9 bases left between them. Filled out from reference TRBV5-1 and TRBJ2-7, the complete variable domain reads KAGVTQTPRYLIKTRGQQVTLSCSPISGHRSVSWYQQTPGQGLQFLFEYFSETQRNKGNFPGRFSGRQFSNSRSEMNVSTLELGDSALYLCASSLWTESYEQYFGPGTRLTVT.

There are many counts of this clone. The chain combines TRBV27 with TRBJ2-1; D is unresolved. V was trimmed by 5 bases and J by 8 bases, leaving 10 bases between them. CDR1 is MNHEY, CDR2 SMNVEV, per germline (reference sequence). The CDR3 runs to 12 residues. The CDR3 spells CASSPRLDEQFF. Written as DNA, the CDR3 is TGTGCCAGCAGTCCCCGTCTCGATGAGCAGTTCTTC.

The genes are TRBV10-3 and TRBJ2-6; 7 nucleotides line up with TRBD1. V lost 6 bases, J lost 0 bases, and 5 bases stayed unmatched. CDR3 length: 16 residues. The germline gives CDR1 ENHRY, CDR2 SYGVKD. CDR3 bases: TGTGCCATCAGCCAGACAGGGTCCTCTGGGGCCAACGTCCTGACTTTC. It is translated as CAISQTGSSGANVLTF.

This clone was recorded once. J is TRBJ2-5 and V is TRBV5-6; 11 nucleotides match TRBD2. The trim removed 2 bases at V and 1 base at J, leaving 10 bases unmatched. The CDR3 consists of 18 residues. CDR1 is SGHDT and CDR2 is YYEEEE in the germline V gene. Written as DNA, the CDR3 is TGTGCCAGCAGCTTCCTTTCGGGACTAGCGGCAATCCAAGAGACCCAGTACTTC. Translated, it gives CASSFLSGLAAIQETQYF.